A selection of T cell receptor beta chains follows, all from one sample in a study of blood T cell repertoires in COVID-19. Measured with immunoSEQ multiplex PCR; TCRdb has only the in-frame clones, and not every one. The sample yields more than 15,000 clones, just under 90% seen once. Sequencing input: peripheral blood. Receptors were obtained from a human donor in a cohort sampled during active COVID-19. CDR3s include the opening cysteine and the closing phenylalanine or tryptophan. Each record gives: CDR3 DNA, CDR3 protein, D gene, clone size, V gene, J gene. A D gene is named only where the DNA matches it firmly. The listing skips clone size in some rows; elsewhere it reads once, few, many or a size class.

CDR3nt: TGTGCCAGCAGCTCCCCGGGACTAGCGGGAGGCGTGCAGTACTTC; CDR3aa: CASSSPGLAGGVQYF; d_gene: TRBD2; abundance: -; v_gene: TRBV7-9; j_gene: TRBJ2-7
CDR3nt: TGTGCCAGCAGCCAAGATGGCAGGGTCTCTCAGCCCCAGCATTTT; CDR3aa: CASSQDGRVSQPQHF; d_gene: -; abundance: once; v_gene: TRBV3-1/TRBV3-2; j_gene: TRBJ1-5
CDR3nt: TGCGCCAGCAGCTCCGGGGAGACCCAGTACTTC; CDR3aa: CASSSGETQYF; d_gene: -; abundance: -; v_gene: TRBV5-1; j_gene: TRBJ2-5
CDR3nt: TGTGCCAGCAGCTTGGCAGGGGGAGGCTCGGAAGCTTTCTTT; CDR3aa: CASSLAGGGSEAFF; d_gene: TRBD1; abundance: -; v_gene: TRBV5-8; j_gene: TRBJ1-1
CDR3nt: TGCGCCAGCAGCCCCGGGACTAGCGGTACATCTTGGCAGTTCTTC; CDR3aa: CASSPGTSGTSWQFF; d_gene: TRBD2; abundance: -; v_gene: TRBV5-1; j_gene: TRBJ2-1
CDR3nt: TGTGCCAGCAGCCATTCTACGGGGGGCGTAGGTTATGGCTACACCTTC; CDR3aa: CASSHSTGGVGYGYTF; d_gene: -; abundance: once; v_gene: TRBV14; j_gene: TRBJ1-2
CDR3nt: TGCGCCAGTCAGGACAGACTCTCTGGAAACACCATATATTTT; CDR3aa: CASQDRLSGNTIYF; d_gene: -; abundance: -; v_gene: TRBV5-1; j_gene: TRBJ1-3
CDR3nt: TGTGCCAGCAGTCTTTACAGGGGGCCAGGAGAAAAACTGTTTTTT; CDR3aa: CASSLYRGPGEKLFF; d_gene: TRBD1; abundance: -; v_gene: TRBV28; j_gene: TRBJ1-4
CDR3nt: TGTGCCAGCAGTTCCGGGACAGGGGGTTACAATGAGCAGTTCTTC; CDR3aa: CASSSGTGGYNEQFF; d_gene: TRBD1; abundance: -; v_gene: TRBV27; j_gene: TRBJ2-1
CDR3nt: TGTGCCAGCACCGGGACAGGGAGGAATTCACCCCTCCACTTT; CDR3aa: CASTGTGRNSPLHF; d_gene: TRBD1; abundance: -; v_gene: TRBV28; j_gene: TRBJ1-6
CDR3nt: TGCGCCAGCAGCTTGATGGGGGCGAGTGAAAAACTGTTTTTT; CDR3aa: CASSLMGASEKLFF; d_gene: -; abundance: once; v_gene: TRBV5-1; j_gene: TRBJ1-4
CDR3nt: TGTGCCAGCAGTTACTCCATGAACACTGAAGCTTTCTTT; CDR3aa: CASSYSMNTEAFF; d_gene: -; abundance: -; v_gene: TRBV6-5; j_gene: TRBJ1-1
CDR3nt: TGTGCCACCAGTGAAAATGGACAGGGTATCACAGATACGCAGTATTTT; CDR3aa: CATSENGQGITDTQYF; d_gene: TRBD1; abundance: -; v_gene: TRBV24-1; j_gene: TRBJ2-3
CDR3nt: TGCGCCAGCAGCTTAATAGGGGCGAACACCGGGGAGCTGTTTTTT; CDR3aa: CASSLIGANTGELFF; d_gene: -; abundance: -; v_gene: TRBV5-1; j_gene: TRBJ2-2
CDR3nt: TGTGCCAGCAGGGCAGGAGGGACCCAGTACTTC; CDR3aa: CASRAGGTQYF; d_gene: -; abundance: -; v_gene: TRBV27; j_gene: TRBJ2-5
CDR3nt: TGTGCCAGCGAGCCTTGGCAGGGAATCTCAGATACGCAGTATTTT; CDR3aa: CASEPWQGISDTQYF; d_gene: -; abundance: -; v_gene: TRBV28; j_gene: TRBJ2-3
CDR3nt: TGTGCCAGCAGCCTCAGGGGTTCCGGGGAGCTGTTTTTT; CDR3aa: CASSLRGSGELFF; d_gene: -; abundance: once; v_gene: TRBV12-3/TRBV12-4; j_gene: TRBJ2-2
CDR3nt: TGTGCCAGCAGCCACGAAACCGGGACTAGCGGGACCTACGAGCAGTACTTC; CDR3aa: CASSHETGTSGTYEQYF; d_gene: TRBD2; abundance: -; v_gene: TRBV4-2; j_gene: TRBJ2-7
CDR3nt: TGCGCCAGCAGCCAAGATCGGGTAGCGGGAGGGTGGACCGGGGAGCTGTTTTTT; CDR3aa: CASSQDRVAGGWTGELFF; d_gene: TRBD2; abundance: -; v_gene: TRBV4-1; j_gene: TRBJ2-2
CDR3nt: TGTGCCAGCAGCGTCTCCCTTGAAGCTTTCTTT; CDR3aa: CASSVSLEAFF; d_gene: -; abundance: -; v_gene: TRBV6-5; j_gene: TRBJ1-1
CDR3nt: TGTGCCACTAAAGGACAGTATAATTCACCCCTCCACTTT; CDR3aa: CATKGQYNSPLHF; d_gene: -; abundance: -; v_gene: TRBV2; j_gene: TRBJ1-6
CDR3nt: TGTGCCAGCAGCCCGACAGGGTTTCCAAATGAGCAGTTCTTC; CDR3aa: CASSPTGFPNEQFF; d_gene: TRBD1; abundance: -; v_gene: TRBV7-9; j_gene: TRBJ2-1
CDR3nt: TGTGCCAGTACGGACAGGGGGTTCTACAATGAGCAGTTCTTC; CDR3aa: CASTDRGFYNEQFF; d_gene: TRBD1; abundance: -; v_gene: TRBV2; j_gene: TRBJ2-1
CDR3nt: TGCAGCGCGAGGACAGGGGGCAATGAGCAGTTCTTC; CDR3aa: CSARTGGNEQFF; d_gene: TRBD1; abundance: -; v_gene: TRBV29-1; j_gene: TRBJ2-1
CDR3nt: TGTGCCAGTAGTATCCTAGCGGGTACGATAGATACGCAGTATTTT; CDR3aa: CASSILAGTIDTQYF; d_gene: TRBD2; abundance: -; v_gene: TRBV19; j_gene: TRBJ2-3
CDR3nt: TGTGCCAGCAGCTTGTCCCAGGGATCTGGGGCCAACGTCCTGACTTTC; CDR3aa: CASSLSQGSGANVLTF; d_gene: -; abundance: -; v_gene: TRBV5-5; j_gene: TRBJ2-6
CDR3nt: TGTGCCAGTAGTATAGAGGGGGCCTCGGCCGAGCAGTACTTC; CDR3aa: CASSIEGASAEQYF; d_gene: -; abundance: -; v_gene: TRBV19; j_gene: TRBJ2-7
CDR3nt: TGTGCCAGCAGTTATCCCTCGGACAGCAACACCGGGGAGCTGTTTTTT; CDR3aa: CASSYPSDSNTGELFF; d_gene: -; abundance: -; v_gene: TRBV6-5; j_gene: TRBJ2-2
CDR3nt: TGTGCCAGCAGTGACTTAGGACAGGCAAACACCGGGGAGCTGTTTTTT; CDR3aa: CASSDLGQANTGELFF; d_gene: TRBD1; abundance: -; v_gene: TRBV28; j_gene: TRBJ2-2
CDR3nt: TGTGCCAGCGGACAGGGGGCGCAGGACTATGGCTACACCTTC; CDR3aa: CASGQGAQDYGYTF; d_gene: TRBD1; abundance: few; v_gene: TRBV4-2; j_gene: TRBJ1-2
CDR3nt: TGTGCCAGTAGCAAATTGGGACAGGGGGCGAACACTGAAGCTTTCTTT; CDR3aa: CASSKLGQGANTEAFF; d_gene: TRBD1; abundance: -; v_gene: TRBV19; j_gene: TRBJ1-1
CDR3nt: TGTGCCAGCAGCTGGACAGGGAGTTTTGCAGATACGCAGTATTTT; CDR3aa: CASSWTGSFADTQYF; d_gene: TRBD1; abundance: -; v_gene: TRBV13; j_gene: TRBJ2-3
CDR3nt: TGTGCCAGCACCGACCTTAGCGGGAGGCTGGCCAATGAGCAGTTCTTC; CDR3aa: CASTDLSGRLANEQFF; d_gene: TRBD2; abundance: -; v_gene: TRBV27; j_gene: TRBJ2-1
CDR3nt: TGTGCCAGTAGTGCAGGGACTAGCGGTCGGATTGGCACAGATACGCAGTATTTT; CDR3aa: CASSAGTSGRIGTDTQYF; d_gene: TRBD2; abundance: -; v_gene: TRBV19; j_gene: TRBJ2-3
CDR3nt: TGTGCCAGTAGTATAGTGGGACTAGCGGGAGGAGAGCAGTTCTTC; CDR3aa: CASSIVGLAGGEQFF; d_gene: TRBD2; abundance: -; v_gene: TRBV19; j_gene: TRBJ2-1
CDR3nt: TGTGCCAGCAGCCAGACTGTCGGGGAGCTGTTTTTT; CDR3aa: CASSQTVGELFF; d_gene: -; abundance: -; v_gene: TRBV11-3; j_gene: TRBJ2-2
CDR3nt: TGTGCTAGTGCGGGACTAGCTGGGGAGACCCAGTACTTC; CDR3aa: CASAGLAGETQYF; d_gene: TRBD2; abundance: -; v_gene: TRBV12-5; j_gene: TRBJ2-5
CDR3nt: TGTGCCAGCAGCGTAGGGCTAGCGGGAGTTTCCTACAATGAGCAGTTCTTC; CDR3aa: CASSVGLAGVSYNEQFF; d_gene: TRBD2; abundance: -; v_gene: TRBV9; j_gene: TRBJ2-1
CDR3nt: TGTGCCAGCAGGGAGACAGGGGAGAAAGAGACCCAGTACTTC; CDR3aa: CASRETGEKETQYF; d_gene: TRBD1; abundance: -; v_gene: TRBV28; j_gene: TRBJ2-5
CDR3nt: TGCAGCGTTAAAAAGGACAGATCCTACGAGCAGTACTTC; CDR3aa: CSVKKDRSYEQYF; d_gene: -; abundance: once; v_gene: TRBV29-1; j_gene: TRBJ2-7
CDR3nt: TGTGCCAGCAGTTACGCGGGACAGCCCCAAGAGACCCAGTACTTC; CDR3aa: CASSYAGQPQETQYF; d_gene: -; abundance: -; v_gene: TRBV6-6; j_gene: TRBJ2-5
CDR3nt: TGTGCCAGCAGCTTGGCCGTCGGGAGCCAAGAGACCCAGTACTTC; CDR3aa: CASSLAVGSQETQYF; d_gene: -; abundance: -; v_gene: TRBV5-4; j_gene: TRBJ2-5
CDR3nt: TGTGCCAGCAGCTTGTTCTCGCGGGAGGGAGGGAGGAATGAGCAGTTCTTC; CDR3aa: CASSLFSREGGRNEQFF; d_gene: TRBD2; abundance: -; v_gene: TRBV5-6; j_gene: TRBJ2-1